These 18 T cell receptor beta chains share one sample of origin, sequenced in a study of graft-versus-host responses after intestinal transplantation. There were about 200,000 CFSE-labeled responder cells plated together with about 200,000 irradiated, violet-dye-labeled stimulator cells. TCRdb's table, derived via immunoSEQ multiplex PCR, lists solely in-frame clones and lacks some. The sample yields some 22,000 clones, 35% to 50% seen once. Source: alloreactive CD8+ T cells from a mixed lymphocyte reaction culture, taken before intestinal transplant. Subset denoted: CFSE-low proliferating T cells sorted from roughly 6-day pre-transplant mixed lymphocyte reaction (GvH or HvG direction). Receptor source: a human patient who received an intestinal transplant.

The V call is TRBV2, the J call TRBJ1-2; 7 bases align to TRBD1. Trimming took 6 bases from V and 5 from J; bases not matched to a gene: 12. This CDR3 is 15 amino acids long. Germline V gene lookup returns CDR1 SNHLY and CDR2 FYNNEI. CDR3 bases: TGTGCCAGCAGAGGGACAGTTACCCGCCTTTATGGCTACACCTTC. Protein product: CASRGTVTRLYGYTF. Full variable domain (remainder filled in from reference TRBV2 and TRBJ1-2): EPEVTQTPSHQVTQMGQEVILRCVPISNHLYFYWYRQILGQKVEFLVSFYNNEISEKSEIFDDQFSVERPDGSNFTLKIRSTKLEDSAMYFCASRGTVTRLYGYTFGSGTRLTVV.

The rearrangement uses TRBV6-1 and TRBJ1-1; D not certain. CDR1 MNHNS and CDR2 SASEGT come from the germline V gene. The CDR3 runs to 13 residues. The V gene lost 5 bases and the J gene lost 3 bases, with 10 bases spanning the gap. The CDR3 DNA reads TGTGCCAGCAGTTTTACGCGGGACACTGAAGCTTTCTTT. It yields the protein CASSFTRDTEAFF.

The chain recombines TRBV14 with TRBJ1-5; D gene ambiguous. The CDR3 runs 14 residues. From germline, CDR1 is SGHDN and CDR2 FVKESK. V was clipped by 4 bases and J by 0 bases, with 7 bases between them. The CDR3 DNA reads as TGTGCCAGCAGCCCTGGTCCTAGCAATCAGCCCCAGCATTTT. This sequence encodes CASSPGPSNQPQHF.

This chain connects TRBV11-3 to TRBJ2-5, with D possibly being TRBD2 (6 bases). The germline V gene encodes CDR1 SGHNT and CDR2 YENEEA. The V gene lost 6 bases and the J gene lost 5 bases, with 25 bases spanning the gap. The CDR3 has 17 amino acids. CDR3 amino acids: CASRPAPGLRLGETQYF. CDR3 sequence (DNA): TGTGCCAGCAGACCAGCACCAGGACTACGATTAGGGGAGACCCAGTACTTC.

This chain connects TRBV23-1 to TRBJ1-1; D unclear. TRBV23-1 is known as an ORF, though its function is uncertain. The CDR3 is 11 residues long. The ends were cut back, 4 bases at V and 7 bases at J, with 7 bases in the middle. The chain's CDR3 is CASSPVLEAFF. DNA of the CDR3: TGCGCCAGCAGTCCGGTCCTTGAAGCTTTCTTT.

This clone was picked up one time. This chain connects TRBV5-5 to TRBJ2-7; 8 positions match TRBD1. The V gene's germline CDR1 is SGHKS and CDR2 YYEKEE (reference sequence). The ends lost 0 bases at V and 2 bases at J; junction bases unmatched: 7. The CDR3 extends over 16 amino acids. Here the CDR3 DNA reads TGTGCCAGCAGCTTGGGGGGTTGGGGACAGGCCTACGAGCAGTACTTC. Translation: CASSLGGWGQAYEQYF.

This clone appeared a few times. The V and J genes are TRBV7-2 and TRBJ2-1, with D unresolved. Germline-derived CDR1 and CDR2 are SGHTA and FQGNSA. Between the trimmed V and J ends, which lost 1 base and 0 bases, there was a span of 7 bases. The CDR3 has 15 amino acids. CDR3 in DNA: TGTGCCAGCAGCTTAGATCCCAGCTCCTACAATGAGCAGTTCTTC. Protein: CASSLDPSSYNEQFF.

This clone counts as medium-sized. This chain joins TRBV28 and TRBJ2-5; the D gene could be TRBD1 or TRBD2 (5 bases each). V dropped 8 bases and J dropped 4 bases, with 23 bases sitting between them. CDR3 size: 16 residues. CDR1 and CDR2 from the germline V gene are MDHEN and SYDVKM. The CDR3 coding sequence is TGTGCCAGCCCCCCCCGACTAAAGTGGGACGGAGAGACCCAGTACTTC. Amino acid sequence: CASPPRLKWDGETQYF.

The genes are TRBV6-1 and TRBJ2-7; no reliable D call. The CDR3 extends over 13 amino acids. Germline CDR1 is MNHNS and CDR2 is SASEGT. V gave up 5 bases and J gave up 2 bases, with 10 bases separating them. Here the CDR3 reads CASSRSVPYEQYF. CDR3 DNA: TGTGCCAGCAGTCGGAGCGTCCCCTACGAGCAGTACTTC.

This chain connects TRBV12-5 to TRBJ1-6; D remains ambiguous. V was shortened by 6 bases and J by 3 bases, with 9 bases between the two germline ends. This CDR3 is 14 amino acids long. The germline CDR1 and CDR2 sequences are LGHNT and FRNRAP. The CDR3 DNA reads TGTGCTAGTGGCGTTGGATACTATAATTCACCCCTCCACTTT. Translated: CASGVGYYNSPLHF. Full variable domain (outside the CDR3, taken from reference TRBV12-5 and TRBJ1-6): DARVTQTPRHKVTEMGQEVTMRCQPILGHNTVFWYRQTMMQGLELLAYFRNRAPLDDSGMPKDRFSAEMPDATLATLKIQPSEPRDSAVYFCASGVGYYNSPLHFGNGTRLTVT.

J is TRBJ1-2 and V is TRBV6-1; no definite D call. There are 14 residues in the CDR3. In germline, CDR1 is MNHNS, CDR2 SASEGT. The germline V and J ends were trimmed by 0 bases and 4 bases, with 9 bases remaining between them. This CDR3 reads CASSEALAGYGYTF. The CDR3 DNA follows: TGTGCCAGCAGTGAAGCACTCGCCGGCTATGGCTACACCTTC.

By sample share, this clone is medium-sized (0.01 to 0.1%). The chain has TRBV19 and TRBJ1-5; the D gene is possibly TRBD1 (5 bases). The CDR3 extends over 14 amino acids. Germline V gives CDR1 LNHDA, CDR2 SQIVND (reference sequence). V was clipped by 6 bases and J by 4 bases, with 13 bases between them. For the CDR3, the DNA is TGTGCCAGTAGCGGACGGGAGGGGAATCAGCCCCAGCATTTT. Its translation: CASSGREGNQPQHF.

The rearrangement joins TRBV2 to TRBJ1-2; 8 bases are shared with TRBD1. V gave up 8 bases and J gave up 4 bases; unmatched junction bases: 9. The CDR3 has 14 residues. Looked up from germline, CDR1 is SNHLY and CDR2 is FYNNEI. CDR3 nucleotide sequence: TGTGCCAGCGAGAGGACAGGGACCATCTATGGCTACACCTTC. Translating it yields CASERTGTIYGYTF.

The chain joins TRBV5-1 to TRBJ2-4; D is perhaps TRBD1 (6 bases). This CDR3 spans 14 amino acids. Trimming removed 3 bases at V and 2 bases at J, with 9 bases between. CDR1 SGHRS and CDR2 YFSETQ come from the germline V gene. The DNA for the CDR3 is TGCGCCAGCAGCTGGCAGGGGTCCAAAAACATTCAGTACTTC. Translation gives CASSWQGSKNIQYF.

The gene calls are TRBV6-1 and TRBJ2-1, with a possible D match to TRBD2 (5 bases). V lost 4 bases to trimming and J lost 8 bases, with 9 bases between them. The germline CDR1 and CDR2 sequences are MNHNS and SASEGT. CDR3 length equals 12 residues. The CDR3 DNA reads as TGTGCCAGCAGTGCGGGATGGCATGAGCAGTTCTTC. Translated: CASSAGWHEQFF.

The rearrangement links TRBV7-2 to TRBJ2-7, with 11 positions matching TRBD2. V lost 1 base, J lost 2 bases, and 4 bases stayed unmatched. This CDR3 has 16 amino acids. Germline loops: CDR1 SGHTA, CDR2 FQGNSA. CDR3 sequence: CASSLELAGATYEQYF. For the CDR3, the DNA is TGTGCCAGCAGCTTAGAACTAGCGGGAGCAACCTACGAGCAGTACTTC.

The J gene is TRBJ1-2, the V gene TRBV5-6, with D unresolved. Trimming pared 2 bases from V and 3 bases from J, leaving 11 bases between. The CDR3 is 14 amino acids. Germline V CDR1 and CDR2: SGHDT, YYEEEE. The CDR3: CASSLGRTDYGYTF. The CDR3 DNA is TGTGCCAGCAGCTTAGGCAGGACGGACTATGGCTACACCTTC.

The table lists this clone with a few counts. The chain employs TRBV28 and TRBJ2-5, with 12 bases lining up with TRBD1. Germline V lookup: CDR1 MDHEN, CDR2 SYDVKM. The CDR3 sequence is 15 residues long. V lost 5 bases to trimming and J lost 7 bases; unmatched junction nucleotides: 8. DNA for the CDR3: TGTGCCAGCAGTCCCGGGACAGGGGGCATCGGGACCCAGTACTTC. Protein: CASSPGTGGIGTQYF.